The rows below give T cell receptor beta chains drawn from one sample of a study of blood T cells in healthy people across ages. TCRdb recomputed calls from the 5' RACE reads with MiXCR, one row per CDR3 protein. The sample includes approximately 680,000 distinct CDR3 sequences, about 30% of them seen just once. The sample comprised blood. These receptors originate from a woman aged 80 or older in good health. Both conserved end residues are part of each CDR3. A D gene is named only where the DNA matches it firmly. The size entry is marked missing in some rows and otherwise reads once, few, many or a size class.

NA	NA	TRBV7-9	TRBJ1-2	TGTGCCAGCAGCCTTGTCGGGACTTTCTATGGCTACACCTTC	CASSLVGTFYGYTF
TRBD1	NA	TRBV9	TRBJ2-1	TGTGCCAGCAGCGAGGATGGACAGGCCACCTACAATGAGCAGTTCTTC	CASSEDGQATYNEQFF
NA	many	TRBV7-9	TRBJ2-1	TGTGCCAGCAGCAAAGCAGACCAGCAGTTCTTC	CASSKADQQFF
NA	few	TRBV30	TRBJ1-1	TGTGCCTGGAGTAGTGGATCGGGGAAAGCTTTCTTT	CAWSSGSGKAFF
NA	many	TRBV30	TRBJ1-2	TGTGCCTGGAGTGTCCCTAGGGTGGGAAACTATGGCTACACCTTC	CAWSVPRVGNYGYTF
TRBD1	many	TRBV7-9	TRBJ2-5	TGTGCCAGCAGCTTAGGGGCAGGGGGTCACGAGACCCAGTACTTC	CASSLGAGGHETQYF
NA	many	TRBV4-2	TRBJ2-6	TGTGCCAGCAGCCAAGGGTTCTCTGGGGCCAACGTCCTGACTTTC	CASSQGFSGANVLTF
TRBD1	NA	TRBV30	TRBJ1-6	TGTGCCTGGAGTGCAGGGAGGGGGACAGGGAATAATTCACCCCTCCACTTT	CAWSAGRGTGNNSPLHF
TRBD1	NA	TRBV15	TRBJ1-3	TGTGCCACCAGCAGAGGGGGGACAGCCGGCTCTGGAAACACCATATATTTT	CATSRGGTAGSGNTIYF
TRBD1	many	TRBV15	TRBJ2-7	TGTGCCACCAGCAGATCCTCGGGGACAGCCTACGAGCAGTACTTC	CATSRSSGTAYEQYF
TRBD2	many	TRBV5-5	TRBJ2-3	TGTGCCAGCAGCAACCCTCCGGGGGGGCAGTATTTT	CASSNPPGGQYF
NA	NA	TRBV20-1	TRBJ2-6	TGCAGTGCTCCCGGACAAGGTGGGGCCAACGTCCTGACTTTC	CSAPGQGGANVLTF
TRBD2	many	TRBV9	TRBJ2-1	TGTGCCAGCAGCGCCGGGACTAGCGGGGGCAAAAACAATGAGCAGTTCTTC	CASSAGTSGGKNNEQFF
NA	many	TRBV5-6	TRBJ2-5	TGTGCCAGCAGCCGACCTCTTGGAGAGACCCAGTACTTC	CASSRPLGETQYF
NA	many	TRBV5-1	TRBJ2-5	TGCGCCAGCAGCAACTACAGGGCAAGACAAGAGACCCAGTACTTC	CASSNYRARQETQYF
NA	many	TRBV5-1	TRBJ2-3	TGCGCCAGCAGCTTGGCCGGGCGGAATACGCAGTATTTT	CASSLAGRNTQYF
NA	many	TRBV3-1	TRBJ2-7	TGTGCCAGCAGCGGGGTGGGCGAGCAGTACTTC	CASSGVGEQYF
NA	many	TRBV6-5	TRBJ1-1	TGTGCCAGCAGACCAAACAGGGCGAACACTGAAGCTTTCTTT	CASRPNRANTEAFF
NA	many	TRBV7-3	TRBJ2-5	TGTGCCAGCAGCTTAGACTTTCAAGAGACCCAGTACTTC	CASSLDFQETQYF
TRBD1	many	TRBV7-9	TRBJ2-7	TGTGCCAGCAGCATGACTCCGGTGGGACAGGGACTGTACGAGCAGTACTTC	CASSMTPVGQGLYEQYF
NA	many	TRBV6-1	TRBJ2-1	TGTGCCAGCAGTGATCTAGGGGGGGGTCCCTACAATGAGCAGTTCTTC	CASSDLGGGPYNEQFF
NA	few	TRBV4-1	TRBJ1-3	TGCGCCAGCAGCCAAGAATTAGGGTCTGGAAACACCATATATTTT	CASSQELGSGNTIYF
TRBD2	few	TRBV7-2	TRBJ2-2	TGTGCCAGCAGCTTCGGGACTAGCAGTACCGGGGAGCTGTTTTTT	CASSFGTSSTGELFF
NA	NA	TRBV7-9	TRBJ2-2	TGTGCCAGCAGCTCCGGACAGCTAACCGGGGAGCTGTTTTTT	CASSSGQLTGELFF
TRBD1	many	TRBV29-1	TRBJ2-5	TGCAGCGTTTTCTACAGGGGGCGCAGAGAGACCCAGTACTTC	CSVFYRGRRETQYF
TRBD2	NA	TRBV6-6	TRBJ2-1	TGTGCCAGCAGAGGGGAGGGACTAGCGGGAGGTGAGCAGTTCTTC	CASRGEGLAGGEQFF
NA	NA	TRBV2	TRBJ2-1	TGTGCCAGCAGCAACGTAGCCTACGAGCGGTTCTTC	CASSNVAYERFF
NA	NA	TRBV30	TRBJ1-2	TGTGCCTGGATCGGGAGGGAGGCTGGCTACACCTTC	CAWIGREAGYTF
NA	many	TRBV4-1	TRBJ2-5	TGCGCCAGCAGCCAAGGGGCTGGAAGAACGGGGACCCAGTACTTC	CASSQGAGRTGTQYF
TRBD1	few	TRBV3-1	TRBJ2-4	TGTGCCAGCACCCCGGGGACAGGCAAAAACATTCAGTACTTC	CASTPGTGKNIQYF
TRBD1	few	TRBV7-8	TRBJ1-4	TGTGCCAGCAGCTCACCCACAGGGGGGGTTATAACTAATGAAAAACTGTTTTTT	CASSSPTGGVITNEKLFF
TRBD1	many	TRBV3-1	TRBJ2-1	TGTGCCAGCAGCCAAGGGACAGGGAACAATGAGCAGTTCTTC	CASSQGTGNNEQFF
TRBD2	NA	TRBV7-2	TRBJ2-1	TGTGCCAGCACCCCTATAGCGGGAGTGAAGTACAATGAGCAGTTCTTC	CASTPIAGVKYNEQFF
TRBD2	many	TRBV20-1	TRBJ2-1	TGCAGTGCGTATCTAGCGGGCCCCTACAATGAGCAGTTCTTC	CSAYLAGPYNEQFF
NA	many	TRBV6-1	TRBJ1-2	TGTGCCAGCAGTGAAGCGCTATATGGCTACACCTTC	CASSEALYGYTF
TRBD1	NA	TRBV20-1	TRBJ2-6	TGCAGTGCTAGAGGGACAGGGGGAGACTCTGGGGCCAACGTCCTGACTTTC	CSARGTGGDSGANVLTF
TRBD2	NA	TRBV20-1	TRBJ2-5	TGCAGTGCTCTGAGACTAGCGGGGAAACAAGAGACCCAGTACTTC	CSALRLAGKQETQYF
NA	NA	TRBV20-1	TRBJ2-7	TGCAGTCTCTATGCGGGGTCCTCCTACGAGCAGTACTTC	CSLYAGSSYEQYF
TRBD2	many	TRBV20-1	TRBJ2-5	TGCAGTGCTACCCCACTAGCGGCCCAAGAGACCCAGTACTTC	CSATPLAAQETQYF
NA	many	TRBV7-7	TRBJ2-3	TGTGCTAGCAGCATCGGGGACGGGATCACAGATACGCAGTATTTT	CASSIGDGITDTQYF
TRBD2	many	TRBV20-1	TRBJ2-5	TGCAGTGCTCCCTCGATGACGGGGGGGGAGACCCAGTACTTC	CSAPSMTGGETQYF
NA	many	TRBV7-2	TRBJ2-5	TGTGCCAGCAGCCGGGGGGCTAGGGAGACCCAGTACTTC	CASSRGARETQYF
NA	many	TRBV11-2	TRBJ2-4	TGTGCCAGCAGTTTCGGGACACCCAAAAACATTCAGTACTTC	CASSFGTPKNIQYF
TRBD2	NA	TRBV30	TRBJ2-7	TGTGCCTGGAGTAAACTCCTCGGGGGGACCTCCTACGAGCAGTACTTC	CAWSKLLGGTSYEQYF
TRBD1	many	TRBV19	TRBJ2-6	TGTGCCAGTAGTATATTTCCCGGGACAGGGGGTCCTGGGGCCAACGTCCTGACTTTC	CASSIFPGTGGPGANVLTF
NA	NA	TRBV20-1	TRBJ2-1	TGCAGTGCTAGGGTGGGCGGGAACGATTACAATGAGCAGTTCTTC	CSARVGGNDYNEQFF
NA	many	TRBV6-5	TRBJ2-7	TGTGCCAGCAGTCCCATGTGGGCGGGAAACAACGAGCAGTACTTC	CASSPMWAGNNEQYF
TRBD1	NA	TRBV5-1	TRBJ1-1	TGCGCCAGCAGCTTACAGGGGGCTGGGGCTGAAGCTTTCTTT	CASSLQGAGAEAFF
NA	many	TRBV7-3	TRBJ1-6	TGTGCCAGCAGCTTAGCCCCAGAGGACAATTCACCCCTCCACTTT	CASSLAPEDNSPLHF
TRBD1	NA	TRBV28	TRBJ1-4	TGTGCCAGCAGTTTCCCGCCAGGGGGGATGACTAATGAAAAACTGTTTTTT	CASSFPPGGMTNEKLFF
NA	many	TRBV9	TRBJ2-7	TGTGCCAGCAGCGTAGACGAATACGAGCAGTACTTC	CASSVDEYEQYF
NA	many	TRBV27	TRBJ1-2	TGTGCCAGCAGTTTAACCAGCCTTGACTATGGCTACACCTTC	CASSLTSLDYGYTF
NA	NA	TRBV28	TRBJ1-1	TGTGCCATTACAAAAACGGGCCTAATGGCTGAAGCTTTCTTT	CAITKTGLMAEAFF
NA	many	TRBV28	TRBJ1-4	TGTGCCAGCAGTTTACTGACGCATAGAACTAATGAAAAACTGTTTTTT	CASSLLTHRTNEKLFF
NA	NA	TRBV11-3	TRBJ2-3	TGTGCCAGCAGCACTCGCCGACAGGGAGGGGCAGATACGCAGTATTTT	CASSTRRQGGADTQYF
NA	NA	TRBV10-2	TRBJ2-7	TGCGCCAGCAGTGATGCAGGGTCCTACGAGCAGTACTTC	CASSDAGSYEQYF
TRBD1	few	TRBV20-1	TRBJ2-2	TGCAGTGCCAAGGACAGGGCGAACACCGGGGAGCTGTTTTTT	CSAKDRANTGELFF